Below, one T cell receptor beta chain is given with its context. TCRdb's table, derived via immunoSEQ multiplex PCR, lists solely in-frame clones and lacks some. The table records tens of thousands of clones, roughly 88% of them present only once. These data are taken from a study of blood T cell repertoires in COVID-19. Trimming cost V 1 base and J 5 bases; bases outside gene matches: 6. Germline V gene sequence: CDR1 SGHAT, CDR2 FQNNGV. The CDR3 loop spans 15 amino acids. The receptor comes from a man aged 45-60 years with active COVID-19. This chain uses TRBV11-2 with TRBJ1-1, with 8 bases lining up with TRBD1. Specimen: peripheral blood. CDR3 loop: CASSLAAGGRTEAFF. CDR3 DNA: TGTGCCAGCAGCTTAGCCGCAGGGGGCAGGACTGAAGCTTTCTTT.